This TCR beta chain is from a study of Graves' ophthalmopathy and Graves' hyperthyroidism. This CDR3 is 18 amino acids long. V gave up 3 bases and J gave up 3 bases, with 24 bases separating them. The germline V gene has CDR1 MNHEY and CDR2 SMNVEV (reference sequence). CDR3 regions of TCR beta were amplified from RNA transcripts. First-round RT-PCR with HTBI primers preceded a second-round multiplex PCR. TCRdb re-analysed the multiplex PCR reads in MiXCR, keeping a single row per CDR3 protein. The table has about half a million distinct CDR3 sequences, about an eighth seen once; the top ten hold over 7.5%. Patients were left out if they had other autoimmune diseases, uncontrolled infections, pregnancy or lactation. PBMCs were obtained from roughly 9.5 ml of fresh peripheral blood. This clonotype turned up a few times.

The chain employs TRBV27 and TRBJ2-7, with D possibly being TRBD2 (7 bases). This sequence originates from a woman in her thirties with Graves' ophthalmopathy. The sample consisted of blood. This CDR3 is CASSFRMNQGGGFYEQYF. The CDR3 nucleotides are TGTGCCAGCAGTTTTAGGATGAATCAGGGAGGGGGATTCTACGAGCAGTACTTC.